What follows are 32 T cell receptor beta chains derived from one specimen sequenced in a study of technical replicates of blood from four donors. The data were produced by immunoSEQ multiplex PCR, yet TCRdb's version contains in-frame clones alone and is incomplete. The repertoire includes some 30,000 clones, around nine tenths of them detected once, and under 4.5% sits in the top ten. The sample comprised PBMCs. All receptors come from a human donor in good health. Some clones in this sample may be carry-over from other donors' samples.

This clone was detected only once. The V call is TRBV7-9, the J call TRBJ2-7; a weak D match, TRBD2 (5 bases). CDR1 and CDR2 (germline): SEHNR, FQNEAQ (reference sequence). V dropped 3 bases and J dropped 0 bases, with 12 bases sitting between them. The CDR3 has 15 amino acids. The CDR3 DNA sequence: TGTGCCAGCAGCTTTGGAGCGGACCTCTCCTACGAGCAGTACTTC. Amino acid sequence: CASSFGADLSYEQYF.

V is TRBV6-6 and J is TRBJ1-2; no firm D call. V was pared by 0 bases and J by 6 bases, with 8 bases between. Germline values: CDR1 MNHNY, CDR2 SVGAGI (reference sequence). The CDR3 contains 13 residues. CDR3 amino acids: CASSYSMSDGYTF. CDR3 nucleotides: TGTGCCAGCAGTTACTCGATGAGTGATGGCTACACCTTC.

The rearrangement links TRBV10-3 to TRBJ2-7, with TRBD1 matching 7 bases. The CDR3 consists of 17 residues. Germline CDR1 is ENHRY and CDR2 is SYGVKD. Losses at the gene ends were 0 bases for V and 0 bases for J; bases not matched to a gene: 8. The DNA for the CDR3 is TGTGCCATCAGTGAGTCAGGACAGGTTGGGAGCTCCTACGAGCAGTACTTC. Protein sequence: CAISESGQVGSSYEQYF.

The chain recombines TRBV10-1 with TRBJ2-7; 7 nucleotides line up with TRBD1. This CDR3 comprises 10 residues. J lost 10 bases, V lost 8 bases, and 5 bases had no gene match. Germline V gene sequence: CDR1 WNHNN, CDR2 SYGVQD (reference sequence). CDR3 residues: CASPGQPQYF. In nucleotides, the CDR3 is TGCGCCAGCCCGGGACAGCCCCAGTACTTC.

The gene calls are TRBV6-6 and TRBJ2-1; 11 positions agree with TRBD2. The CDR3 runs 13 residues. The V segment lost 8 bases and the J segment 3 bases; nucleotides outside the gene matches: 0. The germline CDR1 and CDR2 sequences are MNHNY and SVGAGI (reference sequence). The CDR3 protein is CASLAGGYNEQFF. In nucleotides, the CDR3 is TGTGCCAGCCTAGCGGGGGGCTACAATGAGCAGTTCTTC.

The chain joins TRBV4-2 to TRBJ2-2; TRBD1 aligns across 8 bases. V gave up 1 base and J gave up 0 bases; unmatched junction bases: 1. CDR1 and CDR2 from the germline V gene are LGHNA and YNFKEQ. The CDR3 totals 16 residues. In nucleotides, the CDR3 is TGTGCCAGCAGCCAAGCGGACAGGGCGAACACCGGGGAGCTGTTTTTT. Protein sequence: CASSQADRANTGELFF.

This chain uses TRBV4-2 with TRBJ2-7, with a tentative D call TRBD2 (6 bases). V shed 0 bases and J shed 6 bases, with 24 bases lying between them. The CDR3 loop spans 18 amino acids. Germline V gene data show CDR1 as LGHNA and CDR2 as YNFKEQ. CDR3 sequence (DNA): TGTGCCAGCAGCCAAGAGGACCTATGGGGGGAGCACCACGGCGAGCAGTACTTC. It specifies CASSQEDLWGEHHGEQYF.

V gene TRBV4-2 combines with J gene TRBJ1-4; TRBD1 aligns across 9 bases. The germline gives CDR1 LGHNA, CDR2 YNFKEQ. The CDR3 sequence is 17 residues long. V was clipped by 1 base and J by 0 bases; unmatched bases: 3. The DNA of the CDR3 is TGTGCCAGCAGCCAAGGGGGACAGGGACCAACTAATGAAAAACTGTTTTTT. It yields the protein CASSQGGQGPTNEKLFF.

This clone was seen a handful of times. In nucleotides, the CDR3 is TGTGCCAGTAGTATGGGACAGGTTAACTATGGCTACACCTTC. Encoded protein: CASSMGQVNYGYTF. The rearrangement links TRBV19 to TRBJ1-2; 8 nucleotides line up with TRBD1. Losses at the gene ends were 3 bases for V and 1 base for J; bases not matched to a gene: 1. The CDR3 spans 14 residues. Germline V gives CDR1 LNHDA, CDR2 SQIVND (reference sequence).

The rearrangement links TRBV14 to TRBJ1-2; TRBD1 might be the D (5 bases). V dropped 4 bases and J dropped 2 bases, with 11 bases sitting between them. The CDR3 has 14 amino acids. Germline V gene lookup returns CDR1 SGHDN and CDR2 FVKESK. Here the CDR3 reads CASSRDGGNYGYTF. CDR3 sequence (DNA): TGTGCCAGCAGCCGTGACGGGGGGAACTATGGCTACACCTTC.

V gene TRBV11-1 combines with J gene TRBJ1-1; weak D call: TRBD1 (6 bases). V was shortened by 9 bases and J by 1 base, with 15 bases between the two germline ends. Per the germline V gene, CDR1 is SGHAT and CDR2 is FQDESV (reference sequence). The CDR3 is 14 amino acids. The DNA of the CDR3 is TGTGCCAGTAAACTGGGACAACCGAACACTGAAGCTTTCTTT. Translation gives CASKLGQPNTEAFF.

The J gene is TRBJ2-7, the V gene TRBV18, with D perhaps TRBD2 (5 bases). Germline assignment: CDR1 KGHSH and CDR2 LQKENI. V lost 1 base, J lost 2 bases, and 15 bases lay in between. This CDR3 is built from 16 residues. CDR3 nucleotides: TGTGCCAGCTCACCACTTCCGGGAACTTCTACCTACGAGCAGTACTTC. Its translation is CASSPLPGTSTYEQYF.

The chain links TRBV9 to TRBJ1-1, with a tentative D call TRBD1 (5 bases). CDR3 length equals 14 residues. V was trimmed by 4 bases and J by 8 bases, leaving 18 bases between them. Germline CDR1 reads SGDLS; CDR2 reads YYNGEE. The CDR3 protein is CASSPMGTRREAFF. CDR3 coding DNA: TGTGCCAGCAGCCCCATGGGGACTCGGAGGGAAGCTTTCTTT. Based on the CDR3 plus reference TRBV9 and TRBJ1-1, the full variable domain is DSGVTQTPKHLITATGQRVTLRCSPRSGDLSVYWYQQSLDQGLQFLIQYYNGEERAKGNILERFSAQQFPDLHSELNLSSLELGDSALYFCASSPMGTRREAFFGQGTRLTVV.

This clone has only a few counts. The J gene is TRBJ1-5, the V gene TRBV6-4; no clear D. The germline V gene has CDR1 MRHNA and CDR2 SNTAGT. The CDR3 is 13 amino acids. Trimming removed 3 bases from V and 4 bases from J, with 7 bases in between. The CDR3 region is CASSEAANQPQHF. The CDR3 coding sequence is TGTGCCAGCAGTGAGGCGGCAAATCAGCCCCAGCATTTT.

This clone was seen only once. V gene TRBV18 combines with J gene TRBJ2-7; 10 nucleotides align to TRBD1. V gave up 3 bases and J gave up 7 bases; unmatched junction bases: 3. The CDR3 runs 13 residues. Germline V gene lookup returns CDR1 KGHSH and CDR2 LQKENI. The CDR3: CASSPGQGGEQYF. In DNA, the CDR3 is TGTGCCAGCTCACCCGGACAGGGGGGAGAGCAGTACTTC.

The chain employs TRBV15 and TRBJ1-5, with D unclear. Germline lookup yields CDR1 LNHNV and CDR2 YYDKDF (reference sequence). V was cut by 1 base and J by 0 bases, with 13 bases left in between. This CDR3 has 17 amino acids. The CDR3 sequence is CATSRAVGGGSNQPQHF. The CDR3, as DNA: TGTGCCACCAGCAGAGCCGTTGGTGGCGGTAGCAATCAGCCCCAGCATTTT.

The chain has TRBV6-5 and TRBJ2-5; the D gene is possibly TRBD2 (6 bases). This CDR3 region has 14 residues. The germline V gene encodes CDR1 MNHEY and CDR2 SVGAGI. The V end lost 2 bases, the J end lost 5 bases, and 12 bases lay between the germline ends. CDR3 sequence: CASSYTSQRETQYF. The CDR3 DNA reads TGTGCCAGCAGTTACACTAGCCAGCGGGAGACCCAGTACTTC.

The chain combines TRBV29-1 with TRBJ2-7; maybe TRBD1 (6 bases). CDR1 and CDR2 (germline): SQVTM, ANQGSEA. The CDR3 contains 12 residues. V shed 2 bases and J shed 5 bases, with 10 bases lying between them. CDR3: CSVELTGHEQYF. DNA of the CDR3: TGCAGCGTTGAATTAACAGGGCACGAGCAGTACTTC.

The chain is built from TRBV18 and TRBJ2-4; D gene unclear. Trimming shortened V by 3 bases and J by 0 bases, and 12 bases separated the two germline ends. The CDR3 covers 16 residues. Germline V gives CDR1 KGHSH, CDR2 LQKENI. The CDR3 nucleotides read TGTGCCAGCTCACCTTACGCAAGCCAAGCCAAAAACATTCAGTACTTC. Its protein is CASSPYASQAKNIQYF.

The CDR3 is CASRTTQGARGEQYF. The DNA for the CDR3 is TGTGCCAGCAGAACCACACAGGGGGCCAGGGGCGAGCAGTACTTC. This chain connects TRBV6-5 to TRBJ2-7, with 9 bases matching TRBD1. Germline V CDR1 and CDR2: MNHEY, SVGAGI. The CDR3 totals 15 residues. Losses at the gene ends were 6 bases for V and 6 bases for J; bases not matched to a gene: 12.

In this sample, this clone turned up a few times. The chain employs TRBV10-2 and TRBJ1-5; D might be TRBD1 (5 bases). Trimming took 0 bases from V and 5 from J, leaving 11 bases between them. Germline V gives CDR1 WSHSY, CDR2 SAAADI. CDR3 size: 15 residues. In DNA, the CDR3 is TGCGCCAGCAGTGAGTCAGGTCAGGGTGATCAGCCCCAGCATTTT. The encoded protein is CASSESGQGDQPQHF.

The CDR3 coding sequence is TGCAGTGCAAGACAGGCCCACGAGCAGTACTTC. It specifies CSARQAHEQYF. The chain carries TRBV20-1 and TRBJ2-7; D is perhaps TRBD1 (6 bases). CDR1 and CDR2 (germline): DFQATT, SNEGSKA (reference sequence). The CDR3 spans 11 residues. V was shortened by 6 bases and J by 5 bases, with 11 bases between the two germline ends.

This chain uses TRBV29-1 with TRBJ2-1; 7 bases line up with TRBD2. V lost 6 bases, J lost 8 bases, and 13 bases stayed unmatched. The CDR3 totals 14 residues. Germline values: CDR1 SQVTM, CDR2 ANQGSEA. The CDR3 reads CSVYGRPPMDEQFF. CDR3 sequence (DNA): TGCAGCGTATACGGGAGGCCGCCTATGGATGAGCAGTTCTTC.

The table lists this clone with a count of one. The rearrangement joins TRBV7-2 to TRBJ2-5; 10 nucleotides align to TRBD2. V gave up 6 bases and J gave up 5 bases; unmatched junction bases: 12. The length of the CDR3 is 16 residues. Germline loops: CDR1 SGHTA, CDR2 FQGNSA. In DNA form, the CDR3 reads TGTGCCAGCAGAGCTTGGGGTCTAGCGGGAGCGGAGACCCAGTACTTC. Its translation: CASRAWGLAGAETQYF.

The chain is built from TRBV19 and TRBJ2-4; 9 bases are shared with TRBD1. This CDR3 comprises 14 residues. From germline, CDR1 is LNHDA and CDR2 SQIVND (reference sequence). The V segment lost 6 bases and the J segment 3 bases; nucleotides outside the gene matches: 3. CDR3 residues: CASSTTGGKNIQYF. CDR3 sequence (DNA): TGTGCCAGTAGCACGACAGGGGGCAAAAACATTCAGTACTTC.

J is TRBJ2-2 and V is TRBV4-1; maybe TRBD2 (6 bases). Germline V lookup: CDR1 MGHRA, CDR2 YSYEKL. V was clipped by 1 base and J by 6 bases, with 15 bases between them. This CDR3 has 16 residues. This CDR3 is CASSQANMGGPGELFF. The DNA for the CDR3 is TGCGCCAGCAGCCAAGCGAACATGGGGGGTCCCGGGGAGCTGTTTTTT.

The gene calls are TRBV19 and TRBJ1-1, with 10 bases that match TRBD1. The CDR3 consists of 14 residues. The germline V gene encodes CDR1 LNHDA and CDR2 SQIVND (reference sequence). The trim removed 9 bases at V and 2 bases at J, leaving 6 bases unmatched. The CDR3 coding sequence is TGTGCCAGCCTCGACAGGGGGCTCAACACTGAAGCTTTCTTT. Translating it yields CASLDRGLNTEAFF.

This rearrangement joins TRBV5-3 to TRBJ2-6; D gene unclear. TRBV5-3 is sorted into the ORF group, with uncertain function. V was shortened by 5 bases and J by 0 bases, with 6 bases between the two germline ends. CDR3 length equals 14 residues. CDR3 loop: CARRRLSGANVLTF. DNA for the CDR3: TGTGCCAGAAGGCGCCTCTCTGGGGCCAACGTCCTGACTTTC.

V is TRBV21-1 and J is TRBJ2-7; the D call TRBD1 from the table was never checked on the DNA. TRBV21-1 is assigned pseudogene status. The CDR3 is made up of 18 amino acids. Here the CDR3 DNA reads TGTGCCAGCAGCAAAGCCGGGGTGGGACAGGCGTTCTCCTACGAGCAGTACTTC. It translates to CASSKAGVGQAFSYEQYF.

V and J are TRBV7-8 and TRBJ1-2; D unclear. Germline CDR1 reads SGHVS; CDR2 reads FQNEAQ. This CDR3 is built from 15 residues. Deletions cut 4 bases from V and 3 bases from J, with 15 bases between. The CDR3: CASSSERVAYYGYTF. CDR3 in DNA: TGTGCCAGCAGCTCGGAGCGGGTTGCTTACTATGGCTACACCTTC.

The chain carries TRBV7-3 and TRBJ2-1; possible D gene TRBD2, 6 bases. Trimming took off 5 bases at V and 6 bases at J, with 17 bases between the two ends. Germline CDR1 and CDR2: SGHTA and FQGTGA. The CDR3 covers 15 residues. The CDR3 protein is CASSISGTGGNEQFF. In nucleotides, the CDR3 is TGTGCCAGCAGCATTTCCGGGACCGGGGGCAATGAGCAGTTCTTC.

This sequence joins TRBV27 and TRBJ1-6; the D gene is possibly TRBD1 (5 bases). This CDR3 has 15 residues. The V and J ends lost 3 bases and 7 bases respectively, with 13 bases between them. Germline V gene sequence: CDR1 MNHEY, CDR2 SMNVEV (reference sequence). CDR3 sequence: CASSFAGFRNSPLHF. The CDR3 region has the DNA TGTGCCAGCAGTTTCGCAGGGTTTAGGAATTCACCCCTCCACTTT.